A selection of T cell receptor beta chains follows, all from one sample in a study of shared clonotypes between healthy human individuals. The data were produced by immunoSEQ multiplex PCR, yet TCRdb's version contains in-frame clones alone and is incomplete. The sample shows around 2.3 million clones, almost 96% of them seen only once. The source material was naive CD4+ T cells sorted from blood. All receptors come from a man aged 18-30 years in good health. CDR3s include the opening cysteine and the closing phenylalanine or tryptophan. D genes are given only for firm matches. Size is stated for part of the rows, as once, few or many counts, or as a class when the clone is expanded.

NA,NA,TRBJ2-7,TRBV5-1,CASSLSSLVRDNSYEQYF,TGCGCCAGCAGCTTGTCGAGTTTGGTGAGAGACAATAGCTACGAGCAGTACTTC
NA,NA,TRBJ1-1,TRBV5-4,CASSPSGLSGRNTEAFF,TGTGCCAGCAGCCCCTCAGGACTTTCAGGTCGGAACACTGAAGCTTTCTTT
TRBD2,NA,TRBJ2-7,TRBV6-6,CASIPSSGGVDEQYF,TGTGCCAGCATTCCCTCTAGCGGGGGGGTGGACGAGCAGTACTTC
TRBD2,NA,TRBJ2-1,TRBV27,CAAGASGRASYNEQFF,TGTGCCGCGGGGGCTAGCGGGAGGGCCTCCTACAATGAGCAGTTCTTC
NA,NA,TRBJ2-3,TRBV5-1,CASSFGSDTQYF,TGCGCCAGCAGCTTCGGATCGGATACGCAGTATTTT
NA,NA,TRBJ2-7,TRBV21-1,CASSKVEGANEQYF,TGTGCCAGCAGCAAAGTTGAGGGGGCCAACGAGCAGTACTTC
NA,NA,TRBJ2-6,TRBV5-1,CASSSGGPAGANVLTF,TGCGCCAGCAGCTCCGGGGGTCCGGCTGGGGCCAACGTCCTGACTTTC
NA,NA,TRBJ2-2,TRBV6-5,CASSFWNTGELFF,TGTGCCAGCAGTTTTTGGAACACCGGGGAGCTGTTTTTT
NA,NA,TRBJ2-3,TRBV20-1,CSALSRDTQYF,TGCAGTGCTCTATCTAGGGATACGCAGTATTTT
NA,NA,TRBJ2-7,TRBV19,CASSMASGRLSYEQYF,TGTGCCAGTAGTATGGCTTCAGGGAGACTCTCCTACGAGCAGTACTTC
NA,NA,TRBJ1-1,TRBV5-4,CASSLGRNGGPGRAFF,TGTGCCAGCAGCTTGGGGAGGAACGGGGGCCCGGGCAGGGCTTTCTTT
NA,NA,TRBJ1-4,TRBV10-3,CAISESRGAKEKLFF,TGTGCCATCAGTGAGAGTAGGGGCGCAAAAGAAAAACTGTTTTTT
NA,NA,TRBJ1-3,TRBV30,CAWGVSLSGNTIYF,TGTGCCTGGGGGGTATCCCTCTCTGGAAACACCATATATTTT
NA,NA,TRBJ2-7,TRBV9,CASSVGQGKYEQYF,TGTGCCAGCAGCGTAGGCCAGGGAAAGTACGAGCAGTACTTC
NA,NA,TRBJ1-1,TRBV4-1,CASSQDWGTEAFF,TGCGCCAGCAGCCAAGATTGGGGGACTGAAGCTTTCTTT
TRBD1,NA,TRBJ2-7,TRBV7-8,CASSYDRGSVYEQYF,TGTGCCAGCAGCTACGACAGGGGGTCTGTCTACGAGCAGTACTTC
NA,NA,TRBJ2-5,TRBV7-3,CASSLNSLVETQYF,TGTGCCAGCAGCTTAAACTCGCTTGTGGAGACCCAGTACTTC
NA,once,TRBJ1-5,TRBV7-2,CASSRKEYSNQPQHF,TGTGCCAGCAGCCGAAAGGAGTATAGCAATCAGCCCCAGCATTTT
NA,NA,TRBJ2-3,TRBV11-2,CASSADVDTQYF,TGTGCCAGCAGCGCGGACGTTGATACGCAGTATTTT
TRBD2,NA,TRBJ2-3,TRBV19,CASRAGLAIYSTQYF,TGTGCCAGTAGGGCGGGACTAGCCATTTATTCTACGCAGTATTTT
TRBD1,NA,TRBJ2-7,TRBV11-1,CASSFSGDRDYEQYF,TGTGCCAGCAGCTTCAGCGGGGACAGGGACTACGAGCAGTACTTC
NA,NA,TRBJ1-1,TRBV6-5,CASSPGGWGAFF,TGTGCCAGCAGCCCCGGAGGTTGGGGAGCTTTCTTT
TRBD2,NA,TRBJ2-1,TRBV15,CATSRDLPGLAYNEQFF,TGTGCCACCAGCAGAGACCTTCCGGGACTAGCATACAATGAGCAGTTCTTC
NA,NA,TRBJ2-7,TRBV5-1,CASSLAMEQYF,TGCGCCAGCAGCTTGGCCATGGAGCAGTACTTC
TRBD1,NA,TRBJ1-2,TRBV28,CASLRDRGPHVGGYTF,TGTGCCAGCCTTCGGGACAGGGGGCCACATGTGGGTGGCTACACCTTC
NA,NA,TRBJ2-1,TRBV2,CASTPDSNEQFF,TGTGCCAGCACCCCGGACAGTAATGAGCAGTTCTTC
NA,NA,TRBJ2-7,TRBV7-2,CASSSVVGSYEQYF,TGTGCCAGCAGCTCGGTAGTCGGATCCTACGAGCAGTACTTC
TRBD1,once,TRBJ2-7,TRBV5-1,CASSLQGAPYEQYF,TGCGCCAGCAGCTTACAGGGGGCCCCCTACGAGCAGTACTTC
TRBD1,NA,TRBJ2-7,TRBV7-2,CASSFQGAWVSYEQYF,TGTGCCAGCAGCTTTCAGGGGGCATGGGTGTCATACGAGCAGTACTTC
NA,NA,TRBJ1-3,TRBV6-1,CASSVGTAGNTIYF,TGTGCCAGCAGCGTAGGGACGGCTGGAAACACCATATATTTT
NA,NA,TRBJ2-7,TRBV19,CASSISISYEQYF,TGTGCCAGTAGTATCTCCATCTCCTACGAGCAGTACTTC
NA,NA,TRBJ1-6,TRBV9,CASSVVGQLDSPLHF,TGTGCCAGCAGCGTAGTTGGACAGCTAGATTCACCCCTCCACTTT
TRBD2,NA,TRBJ2-1,TRBV7-6,CASSLASGGSYNEQFF,TGTGCCAGCAGCTTAGCTAGCGGGGGTTCCTACAATGAGCAGTTCTTC
TRBD1,NA,TRBJ2-1,TRBV19,CASSSTRDSFYNEQFF,TGTGCCAGTAGTTCCACCCGGGACAGCTTCTACAATGAGCAGTTCTTC
NA,once,TRBJ1-5,TRBV30,CAWSPGQPHQPQHF,TGTGCCTGGAGTCCCGGACAGCCCCACCAGCCCCAGCATTTT
TRBD1,NA,TRBJ1-2,TRBV12-5,CASGPGQGARGLYGYTF,TGTGCTAGTGGTCCGGGACAGGGGGCCCGGGGTCTCTATGGCTACACCTTC
TRBD1,NA,TRBJ2-5,TRBV6-5,CATTRGDSKETQYF,TGTGCCACAACAAGAGGGGACAGTAAAGAGACCCAGTACTTC
NA,NA,TRBJ1-2,TRBV19,CASKEAGQRNGYTF,TGTGCCAGTAAAGAGGCAGGGCAAAGAAATGGCTACACCTTC
NA,NA,TRBJ1-2,TRBV6-1,CASSEYPGGGYTF,TGTGCCAGCAGTGAATACCCCGGAGGTGGCTACACCTTC
NA,NA,TRBJ2-3,TRBV5-1,CASSLRGSTDTQYF,TGCGCCAGCAGCTTGCGGGGGTCCACAGATACGCAGTATTTT
NA,NA,TRBJ2-7,TRBV18,CASSESSSGYEQYF,TGTGCCAGCTCAGAGAGTAGTTCCGGCTACGAGCAGTACTTC
NA,once,TRBJ1-1,TRBV7-3,CASSLKENTEAFF,TGTGCCAGCAGCTTAAAGGAGAACACTGAAGCTTTCTTT
NA,once,TRBJ2-1,TRBV11-2,CASSLDRRGTWFF,TGTGCCAGCAGCTTAGATCGGCGCGGGACGTGGTTCTTC
TRBD1,NA,TRBJ1-2,TRBV6-6,CASSSGQGNYGYTF,TGTGCCAGCAGCTCGGGACAGGGGAACTATGGCTACACCTTC